This passage covers 18 T cell receptor beta chains from one sample sequenced in a study of blood T cell repertoires in COVID-19. TCRdb's copy holds only in-frame clones and misses some; the assay was immunoSEQ multiplex PCR. The table lists over 100,000 clones, around three quarters of them singletons, with almost 4.5% in the top ten. What was sequenced was peripheral blood. The receptors here all came from a human donor in a cohort sampled during active or convalescent COVID-19.

This clone was recorded once. The CDR3 here is CASSPLSRRGRNTIYF. Here the CDR3 DNA reads TGTGCCAGCAGCCCTCTTAGCCGTAGGGGGCGAAACACCATATATTTT. The V call is TRBV9, the J call TRBJ1-3; TRBD1 matches 7 bases. This CDR3 is built from 16 residues. V lost 4 bases and J lost 5; bases outside the gene matches: 12. Germline CDR1 reads SGDLS; CDR2 reads YYNGEE. The variable domain in full, with the rest retrieved from reference TRBV9 and TRBJ1-3, is DSGVTQTPKHLITATGQRVTLRCSPRSGDLSVYWYQQSLDQGLQFLIQYYNGEERAKGNILERFSAQQFPDLHSELNLSSLELGDSALYFCASSPLSRRGRNTIYFGEGSWLTVV.

The CDR3 DNA is TGTGCCTGGAGAAAGGGGGCGAGGGGGGTAAACACTGAAGCTTTCTTT. Translation: CAWRKGARGVNTEAFF. The chain uses TRBV30 and TRBJ1-1; 7 bases map to TRBD1. Germline V CDR1 and CDR2: GTSNPN, SVGIG (reference sequence). The CDR3 consists of 16 residues. V lost 3 bases, J lost 2 bases, and 12 bases stayed unmatched.

The genes are TRBV28 and TRBJ2-1, with D maybe TRBD1 (6 bases). This CDR3 comprises 13 residues. Trimming removed 6 bases at V and 7 bases at J, with 13 bases between. In germline, CDR1 is MDHEN, CDR2 SYDVKM. The CDR3 DNA follows: TGTGCCAGCAGGCAGGGGTCTCGTAATGAGCAGTTCTTC. Protein product: CASRQGSRNEQFF.

This clone was counted a few times. The chain links TRBV6-1 to TRBJ1-2; TRBD1 might be the D (6 bases). V gave up 0 bases and J gave up 5 bases, with 13 bases separating them. The CDR3 totals 15 residues. Germline CDR1 reads MNHNS; CDR2 reads SASEGT. The DNA for the CDR3 is TGTGCCAGCAGTGAAGCGGCACAGGGCAATTATGGCTACACCTTC. This codes for CASSEAAQGNYGYTF.

The rearrangement uses TRBV6-5 and TRBJ2-1, with D possibly matching TRBD2 (6 bases). The CDR3 has 13 residues. V lost 7 bases, J lost 12 bases, and 19 bases lay in between. Germline V gives CDR1 MNHEY, CDR2 SVGAGI. The CDR3 here is CASNVAAGWGQFF. The CDR3 nucleotides are TGTGCCAGCAACGTCGCGGCGGGGTGGGGGCAGTTCTTC.

The rearrangement links TRBV10-2 to TRBJ2-3, with D hard to call. Germline V lookup: CDR1 WSHSY, CDR2 SAAADI. The CDR3 sequence is 12 residues long. Trimming shortened V by 4 bases and J by 6 bases, and 8 bases separated the two germline ends. The DNA for the CDR3 is TGCGCCAGCAGTGTCCTTCTGGATACGCAGTATTTT. It specifies CASSVLLDTQYF.

V is TRBV11-3 and J is TRBJ2-5; perhaps TRBD1 as D (6 bases). The germline V and J ends were trimmed by 4 bases and 5 bases, with 14 bases remaining between them. There are 14 residues in the CDR3. Per germline, CDR1 SGHNT and CDR2 YENEEA. The CDR3 region has the DNA TGTGCCAGCAGCTCGTGGACAGCGCCTGAGACCCAGTACTTC. This sequence encodes CASSSWTAPETQYF.

V usage is TRBV28 and J usage is TRBJ1-5; TRBD1 aligns across 7 bases. The CDR3 spans 16 residues. The V segment lost 7 bases and the J segment 0 bases; nucleotides outside the gene matches: 9. Germline-derived CDR1 and CDR2 are MDHEN and SYDVKM. As DNA, the CDR3 is TGTGCCAGCAACTTACAGGGGACATATAGCAATCAGCCCCAGCATTTT. Translated: CASNLQGTYSNQPQHF.

This rearrangement joins TRBV28 to TRBJ1-2; maybe TRBD1 (5 bases). CDR3 length equals 12 residues. Trimming took 6 bases from V and 8 from J, leaving 13 bases between them. Germline V lookup: CDR1 MDHEN, CDR2 SYDVKM. DNA of the CDR3: TGTGCCAGCAGGGGGCAAATTTCAGGCTACACCTTC. Translation gives CASRGQISGYTF.

This sequence joins TRBV19 and TRBJ2-7; 7 nucleotides line up with TRBD2. CDR1 is LNHDA, CDR2 SQIVND, per germline (reference sequence). The length of the CDR3 is 14 residues. V lost 3 bases to trimming and J lost 1 base; unmatched junction nucleotides: 3. The CDR3 nucleotides read TGTGCCAGTAGTATCGAGCGGGGATCCTACGAGCAGTACTTC. Its translation is CASSIERGSYEQYF. The whole variable domain, remainder taken from reference TRBV19 and TRBJ2-7, is DGGITQSPKYLFRKEGQNVTLSCEQNLNHDAMYWYRQDPGQGLRLIYYSQIVNDFQKGDIAEGYSVSREKKESFPLTVTSAQKNPTAFYLCASSIERGSYEQYFGPGTRLTVT.

This chain joins TRBV20-1 and TRBJ2-4; the D is unclear. The CDR3 has 13 amino acids. Germline V CDR1 and CDR2: DFQATT, SNEGSKA (reference sequence). V dropped 3 bases and J dropped 1 base, with 7 bases sitting between them. This CDR3 reads CSASRLAKNIQYF. Here the CDR3 DNA reads TGCAGTGCTAGTCGTCTGGCCAAAAACATTCAGTACTTC.

The J gene is TRBJ2-1, the V gene TRBV14, with TRBD2 matching over 7 bases. Unmatched junction bases numbered 10, after V lost 5 bases and J lost 12 bases. The CDR3 contains 13 residues. CDR1 is SGHDN and CDR2 is FVKESK in the germline V gene. The CDR3 is CASSSIREDGQFF. CDR3 sequence (DNA): TGTGCCAGCAGCTCAATACGGGAGGATGGGCAGTTCTTC.

This chain connects TRBV11-2 to TRBJ2-7, with D tentatively TRBD2 (5 bases). Trimming pared 2 bases from V and 5 bases from J, leaving 13 bases between. This CDR3 region has 14 residues. The germline CDR1 and CDR2 sequences are SGHAT and FQNNGV. DNA for the CDR3: TGTGCCAGCAGCTTATCGGGAACCGAGCACGAGCAGTACTTC. Amino acid sequence: CASSLSGTEHEQYF.

This clone was picked up a small number of times. The chain employs TRBV24-1 and TRBJ2-3; 9 nucleotides line up with TRBD2. Germline trimming cut 4 bases from V and 2 bases from J; bases unmatched to any gene: 12. The CDR3 has 18 amino acids. Germline V lookup: CDR1 KGHDR, CDR2 SFDVKD. The CDR3 region is CATSEPSLLAGLTDTQYF. In nucleotides, the CDR3 is TGTGCCACCAGTGAACCCTCTTTGCTAGCGGGACTCACAGATACGCAGTATTTT.

This clone has only a few counts. The CDR3 reads CASSSLAGGGTSTDTQYF. The DNA of the CDR3 is TGTGCCAGCAGCTCCTTAGCGGGAGGAGGAACTAGCACAGATACGCAGTATTTT. This chain joins TRBV28 and TRBJ2-3, with 10 nucleotides matching TRBD2. The CDR3 sequence is 18 residues long. CDR1 is MDHEN, CDR2 SYDVKM, per germline. The trim removed 6 bases at V and 0 bases at J, leaving 12 bases unmatched.

The rearrangement links TRBV11-2 to TRBJ2-7, with 7 positions matching TRBD2. The germline V gene encodes CDR1 SGHAT and CDR2 FQNNGV. Losses at the gene ends were 6 bases for V and 0 bases for J; bases not matched to a gene: 5. This CDR3 is built from 14 residues. CDR3 bases: TGTGCCAGCAGGCCTAGACTAGCCTCCTACGAGCAGTACTTC. Its protein product is CASRPRLASYEQYF.

The genes are TRBV7-2 and TRBJ1-5; no firm D call. CDR3 size: 16 residues. In germline, CDR1 is SGHTA, CDR2 FQGNSA. V was shortened by 3 bases and J by 4 bases, with 16 bases between the two germline ends. The CDR3 sequence: CASSLTPGSGNQPQHF. The CDR3 DNA reads as TGTGCCAGCAGCTTGACTCCGGGTAGTGGAAATCAGCCCCAGCATTTT.

The gene calls are TRBV9 and TRBJ1-2; D not certain. Trimming removed 0 bases from V and 6 bases from J, with 9 bases in between. Germline V gives CDR1 SGDLS, CDR2 YYNGEE. The CDR3 consists of 13 residues. CDR3 loop: CASSVEGVHGYTF. DNA of the CDR3: TGTGCCAGCAGCGTAGAAGGAGTCCATGGCTACACCTTC.